The present T cell receptor (beta chain) was sequenced within a study of response to subunit inactivated influenza vaccine (dated by TCRdb to between 2017 and 2018). Describing the broader study: Deep quantitative T cell receptor repertoire profiling was used in the study to track responses to a trivalent subunit inactivated influenza vaccine. General study outcomes and caveats: It was suggested by the authors that each seasonal influenza vaccination may recruit only a limited number of new T cells.

This clonotype appeared a few times. Its antigen remains undetermined. No qualities accompany the bases; no much larger clone lies one base away. The V end loses 2 bases and the J end loses 2 bases, and a stretch of 11 bases separates them. The CDR3 holds 15 amino acids from the cysteine to the phenylalanine. Only CDR3 DNA remains: 45 bases, in frame from the first base. Library preparation was by RT-PCR. Reads for this sample came from an Illumina HiSeq 2500. Using fastp at Q25 and MiXCR, TCRdb reprocessed the public reads and kept productive beta chains. Each entry merges the rows of one CDR3 protein and shows their most common DNA and genes. This sample is represented by approximately 730,000 distinct CDR3 sequences; 11% to 15% of them were singletons. The ten largest clonotypes hold 5.5% to 8% of the sample.

Recombination joined TRBV12-3 or TRBV12-4 with TRBJ2-3, and TRBD1 may be the D gene, going by 6 matching bases. The material sequenced was PBMCs from blood, taken around 15 days before vaccination. This receptor was taken from a man aged 50 or older who received an inactivated influenza vaccine. Donor details come from another sample of the same person, matched by shared clones. The CDR3 region: CASSLPDRHTDTQYF. The nucleotides are TGTGCCAGCAGTTTACCGGACAGACACACAGATACGCAGTATTTT.